This T cell receptor (beta chain) was documented in a study of CXCR3-negative and CXCR3-positive naive CD8 T cells (dated 2019 in TCRdb). Broadly, across the study: In total, some 140 million TRB reads were obtained, which works out to roughly 1.5 +/- 0.3 million reads per library. Diversity and physicochemical repertoire analyses were performed on about a dozen donors pooled from two independent experiments. Naive subsets from about 5 donors and memory cells from 3 donors were included in the TRBV-TRBJ cluster analysis. Broad study findings and their caveats: Surface CD5, linked to self-reactivity in mice, was comparable between naive subsets; TCR interaction strength was therefore also inferred from TRB CDR3 physicochemical properties. Freshly isolated PBMCs were used for most assays because CXCR3 expression went down partially after cryopreservation. Within the same donor, TRBV-TRBJ usage looked similar between naive CXCR3-negative and CXCR3-positive cells, but memory cells had distinct patterns. Repertoire diversity was comparably high in both naive subsets but much lower in memory CD8+ T cells.

As to this clonotype: Its antigen has not been determined.

Measured from the cysteine to the phenylalanine, the CDR3 is 16 residues long. DNA is not on record. Via the germline V gene, CDR1 is SGHTA and CDR2 FQGNSA. For each CD8+ T cell subset, flow sorting was done in triplicate, and about 300,000 cells per subset went directly into RLT lysis buffer. Peripheral blood mononuclear cells were isolated from buffy coats by standard density gradient centrifugation. An RNeasy Mini Kit was used to extract total RNA from the sorted cells. These reads were obtained on a NextSeq 550. The Human TCR Profiling Kit (MiLaboratory) was used to prepare UMI-labeled 5' RACE TRB cDNA libraries. The full amount of extracted RNA was used for cDNA synthesis, and the full amount of resulting cDNA was used for PCR amplification. Libraries were prepared in parallel with an identical number of PCR cycles. As for the original processing: With a requirement of at least two reads per UMI, MIGEC and MiXCR extracted about 52,000 +/- 9,100 unique UMI-labeled TRB cDNA molecules per library. An average of around 40,000 +/- 10,000 functional in-frame TRB CDR3 nucleotide clonotypes without stop codons was found per library. After downsampling to 5000 UMI-labeled TRB molecules per sample, diversity metrics such as normalized Shannon-Wiener and Chao1 were calculated in VDJtools. For the central five CDR3 residues, VDJtools calculated physicochemical properties weighted by clonotype size, namely interaction energy, strength, volume and Kidera factor 4. The reads went through TCRdb reprocessing, and each CDR3 protein sequence gets one entry with no DNA. These V and J calls originate from TCRdb's pipeline instead of the authors' own analysis. The data table for this sample lists 50,000 to 65,000 distinct CDR3 sequences. Jointly, the top ten make up 23% of the sample.

The material sequenced was memory CD8+ T cells from blood. According to the study, the label for this sample's cell subset or site signals: conventional CD8+ memory T cells (TMEM), sorted as controls. This TCR was sampled from a human donor in good health. Some clones in this sample may be carry-over from other donors' samples. The rearrangement joined TRBV7-2 to TRBJ2-5; TCRdb selects TRBD2, and the lack of DNA leaves this call unchecked. CDR3 reads: CASSPLSGRDQETQYF.